This T cell receptor beta chain was recorded in a study of blood T cell repertoires in COVID-19 (dated by TCRdb to the early 2020s). Background for the entire study: Samples from collaborators originated in the United States, Italy and Spain and spanned both the acute and convalescent phases of COVID-19. The repertoires were released in a freely available public database meant as a resource for research on the immune response to SARS-CoV-2. Deeply sampled blood TCRbeta repertoires from subjects exposed to, actively infected with, or recovered from COVID-19 were included in the dataset. Where HLA class I and class II types were available, the types were taken from metadata supplied by the sample provider, not from assay-based typing. Samples were obtained from the ongoing ImmuneRACE study (first 160 participants) and from 1,254 subjects provided by 6 global collaborators. A de-identified subject ID, COVID-19 status, age in years and sex were almost always included in the sample metadata. The material from the prospective study consisted of cDNA or gDNA derived from T cells, B-cell-depleted T cells, or PBMCs. On the study overall, not on this receptor specifically: The quantity of clinical and demographic metadata differed by source and by participant and was supplied without curation.

The CDR3, cysteine through phenylalanine, is 14 amino acids long. Of the read, only the CDR3 DNA is kept; its 42 bases are in frame from base 1. The germline V gene yields SGHRS for CDR1 and YFSETQ for CDR2. V is reduced by 0 bases and J by 13 bases, leaving a spacing of 14 bases between them. Each collaborating institution followed its own protocols to collect whole blood in K2EDTA tubes. Collaborator samples were shipped for TCRbeta analysis as frozen whole blood, isolated PBMCs, or DNA extracted from either sample type. TCRbeta CDR3 regions were amplified from genomic DNA using the immunoSEQ Assay, a bias-controlled multiplex PCR. As for the authors' bioinformatics: Within the assay, amplification of reference gene primers was used to estimate how many nucleated cells each sample contained. Sequence reads were collapsed and filtered to measure the absolute abundance of every unique TCRbeta CDR3 rearrangement. For each sample, productive Simpson clonality was calculated as the square root of Simpson's diversity index over productive rearrangements. TCRdb stores this immuneACCESS table with in-frame sequences only. Part of the clones is absent; in the studies checked, under half of the shortfall reflects unresolved V genes, and no reason is known for the rest. From that table come the V and J calls and clone size; the DNA was used to work out D and trimming. This sample lists approximately 260,000 clones; about 80% were detected once. More than 8% of the sample is in the top ten clones.

Regarding this clone: No antigen is known for it. It has no much larger one-base neighbor in the sample; base qualities were not kept.

The sequence is built from TRBV5-1 and TRBJ1-6; the D gene is possibly TRBD1, with 6 bases matching. Sequencing used peripheral blood. The TCR was taken from a woman of 80 years or more with acute or convalescent COVID-19. Read as DNA, the sequence is TGCGCCAGCAGCTTGGAGGAGGCTCAGGGGCCCCTCCACTTT. Protein translation: CASSLEEAQGPLHF.